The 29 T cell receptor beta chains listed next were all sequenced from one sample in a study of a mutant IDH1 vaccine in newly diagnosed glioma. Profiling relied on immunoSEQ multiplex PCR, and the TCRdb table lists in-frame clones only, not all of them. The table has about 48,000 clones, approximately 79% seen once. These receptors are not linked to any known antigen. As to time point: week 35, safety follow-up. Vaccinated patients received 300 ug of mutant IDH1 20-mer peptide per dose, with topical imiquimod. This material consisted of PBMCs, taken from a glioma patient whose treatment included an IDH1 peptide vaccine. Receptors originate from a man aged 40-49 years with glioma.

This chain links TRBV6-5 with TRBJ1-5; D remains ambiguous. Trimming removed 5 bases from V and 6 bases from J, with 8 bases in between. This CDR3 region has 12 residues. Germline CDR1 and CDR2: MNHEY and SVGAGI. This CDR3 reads CASSPPGQPQHF. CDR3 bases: TGTGCCAGCAGTCCCCCCGGTCAGCCCCAGCATTTT.

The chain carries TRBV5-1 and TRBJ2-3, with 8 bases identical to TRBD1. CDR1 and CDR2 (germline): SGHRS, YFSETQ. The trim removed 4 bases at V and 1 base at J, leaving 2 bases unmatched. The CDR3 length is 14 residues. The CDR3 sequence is CASSPGQGTDTQYF. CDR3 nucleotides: TGCGCCAGCAGCCCGGGACAGGGCACAGATACGCAGTATTTT. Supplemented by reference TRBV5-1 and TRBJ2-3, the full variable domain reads KAGVTQTPRYLIKTRGQQVTLSCSPISGHRSVSWYQQTPGQGLQFLFEYFSETQRNKGNFPGRFSGRQFSNSRSEMNVSTLELGDSALYLCASSPGQGTDTQYFGPGTRLTVL.

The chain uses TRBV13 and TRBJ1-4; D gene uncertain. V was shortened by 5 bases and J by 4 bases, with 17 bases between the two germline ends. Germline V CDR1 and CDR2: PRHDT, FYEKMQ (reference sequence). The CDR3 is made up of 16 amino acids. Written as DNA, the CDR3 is TGTGCCAGCAGCCCCCGAGCCGGGCGGCTTAATGAAAAACTGTTTTTT. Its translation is CASSPRAGRLNEKLFF.

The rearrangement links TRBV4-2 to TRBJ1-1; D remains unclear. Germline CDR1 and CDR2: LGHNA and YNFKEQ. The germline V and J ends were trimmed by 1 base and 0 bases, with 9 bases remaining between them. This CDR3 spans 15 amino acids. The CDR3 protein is CASSQGGRMNTEAFF. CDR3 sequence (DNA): TGTGCCAGCAGCCAAGGCGGCAGGATGAACACTGAAGCTTTCTTT.

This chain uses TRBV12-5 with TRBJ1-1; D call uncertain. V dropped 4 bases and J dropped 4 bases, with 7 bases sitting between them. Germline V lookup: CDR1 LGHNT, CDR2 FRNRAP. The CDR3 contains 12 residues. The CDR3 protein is CASGYVGTEAFF. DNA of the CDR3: TGTGCTAGTGGTTATGTGGGCACTGAAGCTTTCTTT.

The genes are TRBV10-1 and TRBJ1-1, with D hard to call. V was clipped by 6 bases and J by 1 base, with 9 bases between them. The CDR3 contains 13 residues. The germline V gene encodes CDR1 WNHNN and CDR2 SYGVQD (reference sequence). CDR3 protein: CASSGTRNTEAFF. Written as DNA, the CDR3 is TGCGCCAGCAGCGGTACACGGAACACTGAAGCTTTCTTT.

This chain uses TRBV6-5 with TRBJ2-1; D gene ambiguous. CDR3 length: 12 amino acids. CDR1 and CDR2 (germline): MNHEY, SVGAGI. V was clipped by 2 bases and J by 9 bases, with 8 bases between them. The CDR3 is CASSYGGVEQFF. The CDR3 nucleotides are TGTGCCAGCAGTTACGGTGGAGTTGAGCAGTTCTTC.

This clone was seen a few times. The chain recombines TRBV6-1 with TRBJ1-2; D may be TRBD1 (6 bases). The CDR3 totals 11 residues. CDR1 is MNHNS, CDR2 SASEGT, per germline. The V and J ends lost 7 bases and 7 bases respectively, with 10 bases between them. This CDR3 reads CASTGGAGYTF. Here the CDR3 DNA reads TGTGCCAGCACTGGGGGGGCTGGCTACACCTTC.

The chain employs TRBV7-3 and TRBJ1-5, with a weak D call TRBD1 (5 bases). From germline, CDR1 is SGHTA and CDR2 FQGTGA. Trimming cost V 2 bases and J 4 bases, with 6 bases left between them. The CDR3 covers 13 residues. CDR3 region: CASSLDRNQPQHF. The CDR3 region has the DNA TGTGCCAGCAGCTTAGACAGAAATCAGCCCCAGCATTTT.

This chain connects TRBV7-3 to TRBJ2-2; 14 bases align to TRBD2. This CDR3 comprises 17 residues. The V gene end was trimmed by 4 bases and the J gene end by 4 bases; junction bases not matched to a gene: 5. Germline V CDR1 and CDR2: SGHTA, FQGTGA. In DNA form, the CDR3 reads TGTGCCAGCAGCTCGGGACTAGCGGGGGTGGGCACCGGGGAGCTGTTTTTT. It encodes CASSSGLAGVGTGELFF.

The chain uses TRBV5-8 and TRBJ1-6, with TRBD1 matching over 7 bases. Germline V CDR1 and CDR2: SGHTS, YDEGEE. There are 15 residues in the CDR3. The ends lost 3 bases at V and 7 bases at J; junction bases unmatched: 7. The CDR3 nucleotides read TGTGCCAGCAGCTACCACAGGGGCGGAAATTCACCCCTCCACTTT. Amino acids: CASSYHRGGNSPLHF.

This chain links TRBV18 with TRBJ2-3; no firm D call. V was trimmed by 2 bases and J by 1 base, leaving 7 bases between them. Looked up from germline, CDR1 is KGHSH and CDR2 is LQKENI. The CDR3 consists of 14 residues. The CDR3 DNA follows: TGTGCCAGCTCACCATTAGACGGCACAGATACGCAGTATTTT. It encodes CASSPLDGTDTQYF.

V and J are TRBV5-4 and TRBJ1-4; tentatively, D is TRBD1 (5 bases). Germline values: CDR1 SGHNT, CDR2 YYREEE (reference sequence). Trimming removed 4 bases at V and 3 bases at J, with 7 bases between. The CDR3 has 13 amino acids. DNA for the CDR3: TGTGCCAGCAGCGCGGGGGCTAATGAAAAACTGTTTTTT. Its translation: CASSAGANEKLFF.

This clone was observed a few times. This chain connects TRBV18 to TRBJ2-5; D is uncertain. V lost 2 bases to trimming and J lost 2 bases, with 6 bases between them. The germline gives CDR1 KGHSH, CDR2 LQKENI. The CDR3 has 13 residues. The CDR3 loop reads CASSPGIQETQYF. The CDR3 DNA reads TGTGCCAGCTCACCAGGGATTCAAGAGACCCAGTACTTC.

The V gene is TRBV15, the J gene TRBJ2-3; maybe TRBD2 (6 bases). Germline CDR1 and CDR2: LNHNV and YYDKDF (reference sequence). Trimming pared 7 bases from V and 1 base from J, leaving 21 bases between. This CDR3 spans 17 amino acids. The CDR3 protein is CATIRSGGSTGTDTQYF. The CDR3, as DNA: TGTGCCACCATCCGATCTGGAGGGAGCACGGGCACAGATACGCAGTATTTT. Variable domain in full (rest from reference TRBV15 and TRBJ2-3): DAMVIQNPRYQVTQFGKPVTLSCSQTLNHNVMYWYQQKSSQAPKLLFHYYDKDFNNEADTPDNFQSRRPNTSFCFLDIRSPGLGDTAMYLCATIRSGGSTGTDTQYFGPGTRLTVL.

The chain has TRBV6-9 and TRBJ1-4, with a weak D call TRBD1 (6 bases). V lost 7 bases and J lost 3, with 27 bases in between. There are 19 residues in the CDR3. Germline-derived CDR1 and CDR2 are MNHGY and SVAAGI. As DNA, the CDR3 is TGTGCCAGCACCAGGGGTTTCTTCCCCCCGTCAGCTCCTAATGAAAAACTGTTTTTT. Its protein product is CASTRGFFPPSAPNEKLFF.

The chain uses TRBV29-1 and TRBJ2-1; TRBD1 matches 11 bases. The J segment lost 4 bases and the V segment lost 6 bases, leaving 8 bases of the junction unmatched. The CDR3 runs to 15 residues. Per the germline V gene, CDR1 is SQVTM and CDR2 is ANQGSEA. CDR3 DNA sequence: TGCAGCGTATCCGAGGGACAGGGGGTTTACAATGAGCAGTTCTTC. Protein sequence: CSVSEGQGVYNEQFF.

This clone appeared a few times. CDR3 residues: CASSKGTGSYEQYF. The CDR3 DNA reads as TGTGCCAGTAGTAAAGGGACAGGGAGCTACGAGCAGTACTTC. The chain couples TRBV19 to TRBJ2-7; 9 bases agree with TRBD1. This CDR3 is built from 14 residues. In germline, CDR1 is LNHDA, CDR2 SQIVND (reference sequence). J was trimmed by 3 bases and V by 4 bases; bases with no gene match: 4.

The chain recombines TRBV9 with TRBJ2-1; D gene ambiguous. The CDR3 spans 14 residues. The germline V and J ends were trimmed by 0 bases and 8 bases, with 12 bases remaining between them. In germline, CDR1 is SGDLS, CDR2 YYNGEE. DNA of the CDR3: TGTGCCAGCAGCGTAGGTGTAGGTTCGGATGAGCAGTTCTTC. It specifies CASSVGVGSDEQFF.

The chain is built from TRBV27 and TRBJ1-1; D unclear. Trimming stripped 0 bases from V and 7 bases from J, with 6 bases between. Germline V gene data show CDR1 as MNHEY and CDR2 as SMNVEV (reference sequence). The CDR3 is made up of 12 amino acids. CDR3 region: CASSLSGREAFF. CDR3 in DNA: TGTGCCAGCAGTTTATCGGGTCGTGAAGCTTTCTTT.

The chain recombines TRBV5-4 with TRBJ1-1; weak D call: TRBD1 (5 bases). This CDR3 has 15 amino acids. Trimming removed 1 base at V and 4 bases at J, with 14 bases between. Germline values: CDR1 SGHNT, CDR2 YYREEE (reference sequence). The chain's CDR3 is CASSLMWGDGTEAFF. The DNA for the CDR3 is TGTGCCAGCAGCTTGATGTGGGGGGACGGCACTGAAGCTTTCTTT.

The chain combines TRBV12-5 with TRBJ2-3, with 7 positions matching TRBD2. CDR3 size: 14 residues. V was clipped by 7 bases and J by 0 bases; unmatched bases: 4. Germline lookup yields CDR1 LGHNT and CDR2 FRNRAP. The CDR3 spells CASERGLSTDTQYF. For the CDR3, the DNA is TGTGCTAGTGAGCGGGGCCTAAGCACAGATACGCAGTATTTT.

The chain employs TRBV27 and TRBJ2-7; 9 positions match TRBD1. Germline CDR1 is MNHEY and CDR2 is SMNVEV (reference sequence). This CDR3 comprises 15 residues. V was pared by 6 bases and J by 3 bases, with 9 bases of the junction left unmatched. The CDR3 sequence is CASRNPGQGNYEQYF. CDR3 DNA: TGTGCCAGCAGGAACCCGGGACAGGGTAACTACGAGCAGTACTTC.

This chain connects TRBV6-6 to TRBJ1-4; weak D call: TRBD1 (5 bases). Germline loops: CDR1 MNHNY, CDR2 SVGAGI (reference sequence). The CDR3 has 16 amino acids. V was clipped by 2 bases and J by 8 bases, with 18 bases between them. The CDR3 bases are TGTGCCAGCAGTTACCGCATCGGGGGAGCGTCCGAAAAACTGTTTTTT. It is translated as CASSYRIGGASEKLFF.

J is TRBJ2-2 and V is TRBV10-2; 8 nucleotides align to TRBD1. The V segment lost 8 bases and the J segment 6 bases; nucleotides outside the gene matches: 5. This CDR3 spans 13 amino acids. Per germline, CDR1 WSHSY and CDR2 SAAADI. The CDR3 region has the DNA TGCGCCAGCCATGGACAGGGCGCCGGGGAGCTGTTTTTT. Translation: CASHGQGAGELFF.

The CDR3 reads CASSYRNTEAFF. The CDR3, as DNA: TGTGCCAGCAGTTATAGGAACACTGAAGCTTTCTTT. The genes are TRBV6-5 and TRBJ1-1; D not certain. Germline lookup yields CDR1 MNHEY and CDR2 SVGAGI. Trimming took 3 bases from V and 1 from J, leaving 3 bases between them. The CDR3 spans 12 residues.

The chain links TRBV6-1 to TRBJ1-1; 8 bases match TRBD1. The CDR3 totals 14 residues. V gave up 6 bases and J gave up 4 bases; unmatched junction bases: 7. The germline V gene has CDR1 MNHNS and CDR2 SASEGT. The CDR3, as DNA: TGTGCCAGCAGCAATCCACAGGGGGGCACTGAAGCTTTCTTT. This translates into CASSNPQGGTEAFF.

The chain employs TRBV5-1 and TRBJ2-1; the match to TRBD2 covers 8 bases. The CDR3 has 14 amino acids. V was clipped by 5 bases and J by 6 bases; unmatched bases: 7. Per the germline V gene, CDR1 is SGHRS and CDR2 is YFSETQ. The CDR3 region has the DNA TGCGCCAGCAGAGAACAGCGGGGGCTCAATGAGCAGTTCTTC. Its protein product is CASREQRGLNEQFF.

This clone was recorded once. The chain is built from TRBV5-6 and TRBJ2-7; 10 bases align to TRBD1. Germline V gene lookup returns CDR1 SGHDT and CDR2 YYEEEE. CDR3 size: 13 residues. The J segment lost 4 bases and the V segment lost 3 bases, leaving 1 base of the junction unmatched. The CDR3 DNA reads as TGTGCCAGCAGCTGGGACAGGGGATACGAGCAGTACTTC. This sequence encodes CASSWDRGYEQYF. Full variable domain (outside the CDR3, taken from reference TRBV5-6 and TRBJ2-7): DAGVTQSPTHLIKTRGQQVTLRCSPKSGHDTVSWYQQALGQGPQFIFQYYEEEERQRGNFPDRFSGHQFPNYSSELNVNALLLGDSALYLCASSWDRGYEQYFGPGTRLTVT.